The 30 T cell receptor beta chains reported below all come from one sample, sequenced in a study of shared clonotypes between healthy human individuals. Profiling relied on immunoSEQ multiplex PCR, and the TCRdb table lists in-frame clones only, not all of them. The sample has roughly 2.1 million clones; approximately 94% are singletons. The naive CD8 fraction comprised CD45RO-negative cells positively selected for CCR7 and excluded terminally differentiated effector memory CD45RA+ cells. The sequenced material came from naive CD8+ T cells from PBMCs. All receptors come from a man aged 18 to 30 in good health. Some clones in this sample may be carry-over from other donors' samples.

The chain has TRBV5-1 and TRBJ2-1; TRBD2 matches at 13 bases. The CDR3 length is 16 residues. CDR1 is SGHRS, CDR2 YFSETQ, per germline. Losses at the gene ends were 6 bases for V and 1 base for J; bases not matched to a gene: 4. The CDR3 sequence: CASKGLAGVSYNEQFF. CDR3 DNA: TGCGCCAGCAAAGGACTAGCGGGAGTTTCCTACAATGAGCAGTTCTTC.

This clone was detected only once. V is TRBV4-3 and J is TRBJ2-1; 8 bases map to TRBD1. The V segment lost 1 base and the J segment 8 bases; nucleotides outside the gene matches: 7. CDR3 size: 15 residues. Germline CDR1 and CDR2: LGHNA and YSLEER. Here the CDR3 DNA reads TGCGCCAGCAGCCAAGGACAGGGGTGGGATGATGAGCAGTTCTTC. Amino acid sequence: CASSQGQGWDDEQFF.

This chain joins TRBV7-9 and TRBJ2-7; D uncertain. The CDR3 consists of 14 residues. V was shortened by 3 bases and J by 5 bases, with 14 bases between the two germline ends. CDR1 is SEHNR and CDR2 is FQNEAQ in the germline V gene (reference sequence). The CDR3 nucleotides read TGTGCCAGCAGCTTCGGACGACCCTTAAACGAGCAGTACTTC. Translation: CASSFGRPLNEQYF.

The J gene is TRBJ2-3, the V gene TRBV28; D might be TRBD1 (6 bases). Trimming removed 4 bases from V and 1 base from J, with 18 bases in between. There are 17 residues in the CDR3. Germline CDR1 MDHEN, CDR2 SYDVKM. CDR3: CASSSTITGRRTDTQYF. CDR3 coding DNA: TGTGCCAGCAGTTCGACCATCACAGGGAGACGCACAGATACGCAGTATTTT. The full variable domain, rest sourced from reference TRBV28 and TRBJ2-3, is DVKVTQSSRYLVKRTGEKVFLECVQDMDHENMFWYRQDPGLGLRLIYFSYDVKMKEKGDIPEGYSVSREKKERFSLILESASTNQTSMYLCASSSTITGRRTDTQYFGPGTRLTVL.

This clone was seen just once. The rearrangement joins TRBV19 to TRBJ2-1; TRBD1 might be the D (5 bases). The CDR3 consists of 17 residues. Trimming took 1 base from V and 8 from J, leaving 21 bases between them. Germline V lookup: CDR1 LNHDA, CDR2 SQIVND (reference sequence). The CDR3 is CASSIVPLDGAGDEQFF. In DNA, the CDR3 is TGTGCCAGTAGTATAGTCCCCCTCGATGGGGCCGGAGATGAGCAGTTCTTC.

CDR3 loop: CASSYGLALYNEQFF. CDR3 DNA: TGTGCCAGCAGTTACGGACTAGCGTTATACAATGAGCAGTTCTTC. The rearrangement links TRBV6-5 to TRBJ2-1, with TRBD2 matching 9 bases. CDR1 and CDR2 (germline): MNHEY, SVGAGI. The CDR3 contains 15 residues. J lost 4 bases, V lost 2 bases, and 3 bases had no gene match.

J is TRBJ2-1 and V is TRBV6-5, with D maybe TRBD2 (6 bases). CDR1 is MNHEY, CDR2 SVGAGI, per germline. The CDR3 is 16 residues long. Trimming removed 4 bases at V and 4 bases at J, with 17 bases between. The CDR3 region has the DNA TGTGCCAGCAGTTTGTTCCGACTAGGGATATACAATGAGCAGTTCTTC. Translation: CASSLFRLGIYNEQFF.

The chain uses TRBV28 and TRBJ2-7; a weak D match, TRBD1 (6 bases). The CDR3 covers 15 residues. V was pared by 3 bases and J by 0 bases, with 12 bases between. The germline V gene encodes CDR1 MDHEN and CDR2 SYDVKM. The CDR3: CASSLRGGGSYEQYF. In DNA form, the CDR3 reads TGTGCCAGCAGTTTGCGTGGGGGCGGCTCCTACGAGCAGTACTTC. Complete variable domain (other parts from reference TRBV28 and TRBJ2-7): DVKVTQSSRYLVKRTGEKVFLECVQDMDHENMFWYRQDPGLGLRLIYFSYDVKMKEKGDIPEGYSVSREKKERFSLILESASTNQTSMYLCASSLRGGGSYEQYFGPGTRLTVT.

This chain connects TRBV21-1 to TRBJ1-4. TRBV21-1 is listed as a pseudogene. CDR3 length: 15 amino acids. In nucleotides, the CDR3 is TGTGCCAGCAGCAAAAGGGGTCACGAGGGGGAAAAACTGTTTTTT. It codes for CASSKRGHEGEKLFF.

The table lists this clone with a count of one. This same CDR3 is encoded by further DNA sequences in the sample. CDR3 nucleotides: TGTGCCAGCAGCGTTGGGACAGGACTCTACGAGCAGTACTTC. It yields the protein CASSVGTGLYEQYF. This chain connects TRBV9 to TRBJ2-7; 8 nucleotides match TRBD1. This CDR3 contains 14 residues. Looked up from germline, CDR1 is SGDLS and CDR2 is YYNGEE. V was clipped by 2 bases and J by 3 bases; unmatched bases: 4.

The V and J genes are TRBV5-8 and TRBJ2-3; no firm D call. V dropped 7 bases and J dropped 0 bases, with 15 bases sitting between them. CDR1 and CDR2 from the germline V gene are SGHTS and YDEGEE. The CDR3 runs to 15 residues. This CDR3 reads CASGSRVLSTDTQYF. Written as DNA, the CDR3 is TGTGCCAGCGGATCTAGAGTCCTGAGCACAGATACGCAGTATTTT.

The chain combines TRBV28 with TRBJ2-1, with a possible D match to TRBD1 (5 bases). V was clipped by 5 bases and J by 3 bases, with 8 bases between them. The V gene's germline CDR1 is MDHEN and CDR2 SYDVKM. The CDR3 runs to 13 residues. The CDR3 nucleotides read TGTGCCAGCAGTCCCAGGGTCTACAATGAGCAGTTCTTC. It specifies CASSPRVYNEQFF.

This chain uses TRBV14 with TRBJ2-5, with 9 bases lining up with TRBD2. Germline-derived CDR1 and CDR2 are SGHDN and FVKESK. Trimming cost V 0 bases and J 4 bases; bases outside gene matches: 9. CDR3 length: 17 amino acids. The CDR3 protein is CASSQDRLAGRGETQYF. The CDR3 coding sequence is TGTGCCAGCAGCCAAGATCGCCTAGCGGGGAGGGGAGAGACCCAGTACTTC.

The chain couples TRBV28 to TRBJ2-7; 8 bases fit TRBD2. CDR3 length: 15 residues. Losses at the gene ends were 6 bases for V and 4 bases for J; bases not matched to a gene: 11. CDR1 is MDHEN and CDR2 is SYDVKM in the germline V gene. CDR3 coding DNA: TGTGCCAGCAGCCCCACGGGGGGGGGCGCATACGAGCAGTACTTC. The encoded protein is CASSPTGGGAYEQYF.

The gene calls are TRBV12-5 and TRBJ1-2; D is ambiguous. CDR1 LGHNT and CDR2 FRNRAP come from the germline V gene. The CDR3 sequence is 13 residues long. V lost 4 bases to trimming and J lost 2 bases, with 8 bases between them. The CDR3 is CASGSSGNYGYTF. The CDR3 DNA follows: TGTGCTAGTGGTTCGTCGGGAAACTATGGCTACACCTTC.

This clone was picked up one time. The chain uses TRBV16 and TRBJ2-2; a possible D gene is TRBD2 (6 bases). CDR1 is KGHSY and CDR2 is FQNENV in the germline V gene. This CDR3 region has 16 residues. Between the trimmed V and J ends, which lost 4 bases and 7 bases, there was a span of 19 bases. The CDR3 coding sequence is TGTGCCAGCAGCCGCGGGAAGTCCCAGGTCCGCGGGGAGCTGTTTTTT. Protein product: CASSRGKSQVRGELFF.

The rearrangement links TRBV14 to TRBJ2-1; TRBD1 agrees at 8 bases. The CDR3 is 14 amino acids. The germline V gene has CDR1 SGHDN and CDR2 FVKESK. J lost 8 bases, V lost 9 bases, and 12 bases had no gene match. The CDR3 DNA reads TGTGCCAGGGGCGACAGGGGATTCGGCGATGAGCAGTTCTTC. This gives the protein CARGDRGFGDEQFF. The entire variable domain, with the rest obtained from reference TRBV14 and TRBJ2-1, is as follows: EAGVTQFPSHSVIEKGQTVTLRCDPISGHDNLYWYRRVMGKEIKFLLHFVKESKQDESGMPNNRFLAERTGGTYSTLKVQPAELEDSGVYFCARGDRGFGDEQFFGPGTRLTVL.

The DNA for the CDR3 is TGTGCCAGCAGACCTAGTAACACCGGGGAGCTGTTTTTT. Translation gives CASRPSNTGELFF. The rearrangement links TRBV27 to TRBJ2-2; D gene uncertain. Germline V gives CDR1 MNHEY, CDR2 SMNVEV (reference sequence). This CDR3 is built from 13 residues. Deletions cut 6 bases from V and 2 bases from J, with 7 bases between.

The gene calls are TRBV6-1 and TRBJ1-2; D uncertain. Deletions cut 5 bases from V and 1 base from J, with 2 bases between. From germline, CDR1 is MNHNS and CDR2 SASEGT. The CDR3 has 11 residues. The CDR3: CASSFNYGYTF. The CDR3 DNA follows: TGTGCCAGCAGTTTTAACTATGGCTACACCTTC.

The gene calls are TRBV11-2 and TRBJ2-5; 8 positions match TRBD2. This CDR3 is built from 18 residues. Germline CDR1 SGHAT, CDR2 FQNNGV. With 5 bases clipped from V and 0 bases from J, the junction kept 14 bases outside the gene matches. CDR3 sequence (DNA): TGTGCCAGCAGCCCCAAGGGGAGACTAGCGACATACCAAGAGACCCAGTACTTC. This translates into CASSPKGRLATYQETQYF.

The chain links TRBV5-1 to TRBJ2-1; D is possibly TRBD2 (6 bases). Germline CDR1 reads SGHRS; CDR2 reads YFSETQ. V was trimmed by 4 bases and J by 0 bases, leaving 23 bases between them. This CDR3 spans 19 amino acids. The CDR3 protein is CASSPEGLREWSSYNEQFF. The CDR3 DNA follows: TGCGCCAGCAGCCCTGAAGGGCTACGGGAGTGGAGCTCCTACAATGAGCAGTTCTTC.

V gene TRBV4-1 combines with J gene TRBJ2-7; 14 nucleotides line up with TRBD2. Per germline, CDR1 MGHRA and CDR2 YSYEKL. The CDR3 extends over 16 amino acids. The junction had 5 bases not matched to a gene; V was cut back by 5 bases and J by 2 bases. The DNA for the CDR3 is TGCGCCAGCAGCTACGGGACTAGCGGGAGAACCTACGAGCAGTACTTC. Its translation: CASSYGTSGRTYEQYF.

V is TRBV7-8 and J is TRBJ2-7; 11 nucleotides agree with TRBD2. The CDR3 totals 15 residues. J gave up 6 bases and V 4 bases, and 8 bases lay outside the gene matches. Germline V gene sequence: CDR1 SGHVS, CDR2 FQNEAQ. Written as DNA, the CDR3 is TGTGCCAGCAGCTCAACTAGCGGGAGAAAATCCGAGCAGTACTTC. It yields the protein CASSSTSGRKSEQYF. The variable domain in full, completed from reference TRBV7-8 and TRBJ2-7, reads GAGVSQSPRYKVAKRGQDVALRCDPISGHVSLFWYQQALGQGPEFLTYFQNEAQLDKSGLPSDRFFAERPEGSVSTLKIQRTQQEDSAVYLCASSSTSGRKSEQYFGPGTRLTVT.

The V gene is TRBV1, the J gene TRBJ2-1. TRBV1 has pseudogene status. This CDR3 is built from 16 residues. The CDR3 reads CTSSQKLGDSYNEQFF. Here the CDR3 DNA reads TGCACCAGCAGCCAGAAACTGGGGGATTCCTACAATGAGCAGTTCTTC.

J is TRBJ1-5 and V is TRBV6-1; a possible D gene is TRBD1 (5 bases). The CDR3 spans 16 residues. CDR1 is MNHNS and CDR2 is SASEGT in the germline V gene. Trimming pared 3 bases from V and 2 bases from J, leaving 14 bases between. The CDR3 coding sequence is TGTGCCAGCAGTGATTGGCTGGGGGAGGGCAATCAGCCCCAGCATTTT. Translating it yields CASSDWLGEGNQPQHF.

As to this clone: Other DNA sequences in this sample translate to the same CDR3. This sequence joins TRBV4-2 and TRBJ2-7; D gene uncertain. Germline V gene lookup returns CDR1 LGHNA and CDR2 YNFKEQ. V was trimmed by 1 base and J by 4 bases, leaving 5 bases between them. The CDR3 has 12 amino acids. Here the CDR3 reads CASSQGSYEQYF. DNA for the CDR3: TGTGCCAGCAGCCAAGGGTCTTACGAGCAGTACTTC.

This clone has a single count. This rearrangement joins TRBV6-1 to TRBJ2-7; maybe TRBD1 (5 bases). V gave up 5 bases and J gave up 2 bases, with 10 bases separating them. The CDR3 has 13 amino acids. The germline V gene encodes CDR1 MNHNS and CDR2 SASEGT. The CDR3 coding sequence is TGTGCCAGCAGTCGCAAGGGGACCTACGAGCAGTACTTC. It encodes CASSRKGTYEQYF.

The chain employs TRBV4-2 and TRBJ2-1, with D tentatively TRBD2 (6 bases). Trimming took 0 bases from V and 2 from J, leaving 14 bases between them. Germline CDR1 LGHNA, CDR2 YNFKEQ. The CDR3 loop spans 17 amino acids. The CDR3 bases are TGTGCCAGCAGCCAAGATCCAGAGCGGGCTGCCTACAATGAGCAGTTCTTC. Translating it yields CASSQDPERAAYNEQFF.

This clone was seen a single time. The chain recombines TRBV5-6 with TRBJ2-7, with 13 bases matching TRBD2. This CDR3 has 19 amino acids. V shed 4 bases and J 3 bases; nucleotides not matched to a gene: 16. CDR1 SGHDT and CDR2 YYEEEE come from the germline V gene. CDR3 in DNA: TGTGCCAGCAGCCGGGACACCCAAAGAAGGACTAGCGGGAGCTACGAGCAGTACTTC. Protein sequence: CASSRDTQRRTSGSYEQYF.

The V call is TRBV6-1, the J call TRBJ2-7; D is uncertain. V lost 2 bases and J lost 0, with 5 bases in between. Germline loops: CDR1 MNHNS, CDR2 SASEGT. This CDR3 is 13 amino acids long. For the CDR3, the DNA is TGTGCCAGCAGTGAAAACATCTCCTACGAGCAGTACTTC. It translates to CASSENISYEQYF.